These 8 T cell receptor beta chains were all obtained from the same sample, sequenced in a study of blood T cell repertoires in COVID-19. TCRdb's table, derived via immunoSEQ multiplex PCR, lists solely in-frame clones and lacks some. This sample has approximately 210,000 clones, with about four fifths found just once. Specimen: peripheral blood. These receptors were collected from a man in his fifties with active or convalescent COVID-19.

This chain links TRBV6-6 with TRBJ1-1; D is possibly TRBD1 (6 bases). The CDR3 spans 16 residues. Germline values: CDR1 MNHNY, CDR2 SVGAGI (reference sequence). V was pared by 3 bases and J by 0 bases, with 14 bases between. This CDR3 reads CASSYTGSPMNTEAFF. Here the CDR3 DNA reads TGTGCCAGCAGTTATACAGGGAGCCCGATGAACACTGAAGCTTTCTTT.

V is TRBV3-1 (or the pseudogene TRBV3-2) and J is TRBJ2-2; no clear D gene. CDR3 length: 13 amino acids. Germline CDR1 LGHDT, CDR2 YNNKEL (reference sequence). Deletions cut 10 bases from V and 7 bases from J, with 16 bases between. Here the CDR3 reads CATRSGPGGELFF. CDR3 bases: TGTGCCACCAGGTCCGGCCCGGGCGGGGAGCTGTTTTTT.

The chain has TRBV6-5 and TRBJ2-7; 9 positions match TRBD1. The CDR3 extends over 14 amino acids. CDR1 is MNHEY and CDR2 is SVGAGI in the germline V gene. J lost 6 bases, V lost 6 bases, and 9 bases had no gene match. The CDR3 DNA reads TGTGCCAGCAGCCCGTCGGGGACAGGGACCGAGCAGTACTTC. This encodes CASSPSGTGTEQYF.

To note about this clone: Other DNA sequences within the sample encode an identical CDR3. V is TRBV10-2 and J is TRBJ1-1; maybe TRBD1 (6 bases). CDR1 WSHSY and CDR2 SAAADI come from the germline V gene. The CDR3 is made up of 12 amino acids. The V gene lost 6 bases and the J gene lost 1 base, with 6 bases spanning the gap. CDR3 residues: CASRGQNTEAFF. CDR3 DNA sequence: TGCGCCAGCAGGGGACAGAACACTGAAGCTTTCTTT.

The gene calls are TRBV19 and TRBJ2-1; 9 positions agree with TRBD2. The CDR3 runs 16 residues. Germline V gives CDR1 LNHDA, CDR2 SQIVND (reference sequence). V lost 5 bases and J lost 8; bases outside the gene matches: 13. The DNA of the CDR3 is TGTGCCAGTAGTCCCGAGACTAGCGGATTCCCGCATGAGCAGTTCTTC. Translating gives CASSPETSGFPHEQFF.

J is TRBJ1-4 and V is TRBV5-6; tentatively, D is TRBD1 (6 bases). Per the germline V gene, CDR1 is SGHDT and CDR2 is YYEEEE. The CDR3 is 14 residues long. The V gene lost 0 bases and the J gene lost 8 bases, with 11 bases spanning the gap. In DNA, the CDR3 is TGTGCCAGCAGCTTGGTGGGGGCGCGGGAAAAACTGTTTTTT. It translates to CASSLVGAREKLFF.

This clone has a handful of counts. The V and J genes are TRBV28 and TRBJ2-3, with 7 bases aligning to TRBD2. The CDR3 runs 18 residues. CDR1 MDHEN and CDR2 SYDVKM come from the germline V gene. V trimming: 3 bases; J trimming: 0 bases; junction bases outside the gene matches: 12. The CDR3 spells CASSFHPDTSESTDTQYF. The CDR3 DNA reads as TGTGCCAGCAGTTTTCACCCCGACACTAGCGAGAGCACAGATACGCAGTATTTT.

The chain couples TRBV4-1 to TRBJ1-2, with D perhaps TRBD1 (5 bases). The CDR3 is 15 residues long. With 0 bases removed from V and 4 bases from J, the gap between germline ends came to 12 bases. Per germline, CDR1 MGHRA and CDR2 YSYEKL. CDR3 bases: TGCGCCAGCAGCCAAGAGGCCTCTAGGGGCTATGGCTACACCTTC. Residues: CASSQEASRGYGYTF.